This is a list of T cell receptor beta chains from one sample in a study of T-cell memory formation after mild COVID-19. TCRdb analysed the 5' RACE reads with MiXCR anew, one entry per CDR3 protein. Here the sample spans hundreds of thousands of distinct CDR3 sequences, roughly a sixth being singletons. Sequences were obtained from PBMCs or a T cell subset sorted from them (not recorded which). These receptor sequences come from an adult woman who had mild COVID-19 (a few samples of this study predate the infection). Cell type and time point are not known. CDR3s include the opening cysteine and the closing phenylalanine or tryptophan. Not every row has a clone size; where given, it reads once, few, many or a size class.

>TRBJ2-1|TRBV5-1|few
CASSLAGLAGYNEQFF
>TRBJ2-5|TRBV5-1|.
CASSLGPNLSQETQYF
>TRBJ1-5|TRBV20-1|few
CSAQFGGAENQPQHF
>TRBJ1-3|TRBV14|few
CASSQVLSGNTIYF
>TRBJ2-6|TRBV7-8|.
CASSRLQGYGANVLTF
>TRBJ1-2|TRBV6-6|.
CASRLLLLKTGGDGYGGYTF
>TRBJ2-1|TRBV6-5|many
CASSYSSGLGGSYNEQFF
>TRBJ2-1|TRBV24-1|few
CATSDGVNNEQFF
>TRBJ2-7|TRBV7-2|many
CASSPGQGFYEQYF
>TRBJ1-1|TRBV4-3|.
CASSPRAGNTEAFF
>TRBJ2-1|TRBV27|few
CASSLRSDMNEQFF
>TRBJ2-3|TRBV12-3/TRBV12-4|few
CASSLSGGPHTDTQYF
>TRBJ2-5|TRBV4-2|.
CASSQEVRGGDLLQETQYF
>TRBJ2-3|TRBV24-1|many
CATSSWRDTQYF
>TRBJ1-4|TRBV25-1|.
CASSAQGVRGEKLFF
>TRBJ2-7|TRBV29-1|.
CSVGGRLTYEQYF
>TRBJ2-5|TRBV6-2/TRBV6-3|few
CASSYIAGEEETQYF
>TRBJ1-1|TRBV7-9|.
CASTKGQAAPPNTEAFF
>TRBJ2-7|TRBV5-1|.
CASSPFLGTETYEQYF
>TRBJ1-1|TRBV30|.
CAWSVRLNTEAFF
>TRBJ1-1|TRBV9|few
CASSVAGQGHLAEAFF
>TRBJ2-7|TRBV7-9|.
CASSKNTYEQYF
>TRBJ1-1|TRBV2|few
CASRIQGQSAEAFF
>TRBJ2-7|TRBV18|.
CASTTSPDRGNYEQYF
>TRBJ2-1|TRBV19|.
CASSKWVAAYNEQFF
>TRBJ2-1|TRBV12-3/TRBV12-4|few
CASSDRGGPTEQFF
>TRBJ2-3|TRBV19|.
CASSFAGLAVDGADTQYF
>TRBJ2-1|TRBV5-1|.
CASSPLGNNEQFF
>TRBJ2-2|TRBV9|few
CASSVDLPQGTRLAGGLRTGELFF
>TRBJ2-7|TRBV27|many
CASSLNYLFGEQYF
>TRBJ1-1|TRBV19|.
CASSKAGKTEAFF
>TRBJ2-2|TRBV24-1|.
CATSKPPQGYDTGELFF
>TRBJ1-6|TRBV7-6|.
CASSPDRSGDSPLHF
>TRBJ2-7|TRBV6-1|few
CASSSPGQARSYEQYF
>TRBJ2-1|TRBV20-1|few
CSASGLYNEQFF
>TRBJ2-7|TRBV6-2/TRBV6-3|.
CATLVGGFSGEQYF
>TRBJ2-3|TRBV27|.
CASSLWQSDTQYF
>TRBJ2-2|TRBV12-3/TRBV12-4|many
CASSGQGLAVITGELFF
>TRBJ2-7|TRBV5-6|few
CASSSWTSSYEQYF